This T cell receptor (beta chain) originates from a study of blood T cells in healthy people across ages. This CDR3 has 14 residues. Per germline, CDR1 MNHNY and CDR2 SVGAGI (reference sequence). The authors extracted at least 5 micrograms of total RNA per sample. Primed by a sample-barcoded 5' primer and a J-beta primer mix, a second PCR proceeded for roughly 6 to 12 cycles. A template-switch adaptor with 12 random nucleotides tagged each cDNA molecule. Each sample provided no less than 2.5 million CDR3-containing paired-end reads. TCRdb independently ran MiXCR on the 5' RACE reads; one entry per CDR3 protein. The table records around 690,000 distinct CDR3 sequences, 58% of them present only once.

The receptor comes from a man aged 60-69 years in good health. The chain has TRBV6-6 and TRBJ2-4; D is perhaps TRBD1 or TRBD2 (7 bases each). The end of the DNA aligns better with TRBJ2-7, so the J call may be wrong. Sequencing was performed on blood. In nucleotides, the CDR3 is TGTGCCAGCACCCAGGGGGGGGCTCGGTACGAGCAGTACTTC. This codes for CASTQGGARYEQYF.